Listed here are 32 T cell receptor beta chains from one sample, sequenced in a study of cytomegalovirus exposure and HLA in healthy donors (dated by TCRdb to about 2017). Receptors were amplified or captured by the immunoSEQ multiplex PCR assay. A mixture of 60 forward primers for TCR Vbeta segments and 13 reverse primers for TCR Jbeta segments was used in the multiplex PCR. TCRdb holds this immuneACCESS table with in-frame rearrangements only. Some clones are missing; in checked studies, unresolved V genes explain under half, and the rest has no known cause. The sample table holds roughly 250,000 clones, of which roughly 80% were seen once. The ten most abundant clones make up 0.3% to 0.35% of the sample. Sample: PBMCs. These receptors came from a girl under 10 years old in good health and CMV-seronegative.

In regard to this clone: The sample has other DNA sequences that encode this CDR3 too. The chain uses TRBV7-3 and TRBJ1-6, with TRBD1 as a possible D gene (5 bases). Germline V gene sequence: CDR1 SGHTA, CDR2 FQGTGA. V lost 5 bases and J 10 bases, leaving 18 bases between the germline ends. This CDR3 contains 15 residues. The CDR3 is CASSAMAGLRSPLHF. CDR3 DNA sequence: TGTGCCAGCAGCGCCATGGCAGGGTTAAGATCACCCCTCCACTTT.

The CDR3 loop is CASSSTPQVSGANVLTF. The CDR3 DNA is TGTGCCAGCAGCTCGACTCCACAGGTCTCTGGGGCCAACGTCCTGACTTTC. The chain joins TRBV5-4 to TRBJ2-6, with D possibly matching TRBD1 (5 bases). Trimming left V 3 bases short and J 0 bases short, with 13 bases between. This CDR3 has 17 residues. CDR1 is SGHNT, CDR2 YYREEE, per germline (reference sequence).

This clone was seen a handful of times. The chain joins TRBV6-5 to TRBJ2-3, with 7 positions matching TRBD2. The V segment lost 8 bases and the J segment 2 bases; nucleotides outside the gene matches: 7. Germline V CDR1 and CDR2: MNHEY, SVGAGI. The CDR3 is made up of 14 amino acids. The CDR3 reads CASFVTSATDTQYF. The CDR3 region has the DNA TGTGCCAGCTTCGTAACTAGCGCCACAGATACGCAGTATTTT.

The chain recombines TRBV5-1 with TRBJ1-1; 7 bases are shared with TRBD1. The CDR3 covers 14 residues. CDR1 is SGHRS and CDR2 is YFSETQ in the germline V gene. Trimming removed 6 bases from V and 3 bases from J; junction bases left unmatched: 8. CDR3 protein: CASKPGQPDTEAFF. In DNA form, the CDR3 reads TGCGCCAGCAAACCGGGACAGCCTGACACTGAAGCTTTCTTT. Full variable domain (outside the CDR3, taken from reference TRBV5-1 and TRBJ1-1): KAGVTQTPRYLIKTRGQQVTLSCSPISGHRSVSWYQQTPGQGLQFLFEYFSETQRNKGNFPGRFSGRQFSNSRSEMNVSTLELGDSALYLCASKPGQPDTEAFFGQGTRLTVV.

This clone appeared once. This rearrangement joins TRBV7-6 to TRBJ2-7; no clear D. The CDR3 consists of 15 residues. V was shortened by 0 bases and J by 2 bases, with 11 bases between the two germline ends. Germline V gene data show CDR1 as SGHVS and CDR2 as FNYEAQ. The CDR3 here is CASSLALGRAYEQYF. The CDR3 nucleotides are TGTGCCAGCAGCTTAGCGCTCGGCCGGGCCTACGAGCAGTACTTC.

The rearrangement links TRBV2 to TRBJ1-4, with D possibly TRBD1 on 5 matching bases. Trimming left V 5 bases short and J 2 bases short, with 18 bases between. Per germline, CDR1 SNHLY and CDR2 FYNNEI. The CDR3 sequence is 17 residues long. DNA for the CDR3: TGTGCCAGCAGTTGGGCTAGGGGAATAGGCACTAATGAAAAACTGTTTTTT. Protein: CASSWARGIGTNEKLFF.

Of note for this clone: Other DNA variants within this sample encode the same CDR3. CDR3: CASSNRQGEVQETQYF. The CDR3 DNA reads TGTGCCAGCAGCAATAGGCAGGGGGAGGTCCAAGAGACCCAGTACTTC. The chain links TRBV7-3 to TRBJ2-5, with a possible D match to TRBD1 (7 bases). The germline gives CDR1 SGHTA, CDR2 FQGTGA. CDR3 length: 16 amino acids. V was shortened by 5 bases and J by 1 base, with 17 bases between the two germline ends.

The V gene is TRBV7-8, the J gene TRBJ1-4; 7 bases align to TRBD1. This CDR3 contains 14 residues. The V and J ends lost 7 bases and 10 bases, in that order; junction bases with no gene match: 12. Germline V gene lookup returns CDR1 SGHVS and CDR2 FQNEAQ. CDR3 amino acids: CASKRQGGGGKLFF. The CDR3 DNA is TGTGCCAGCAAGCGACAGGGCGGAGGGGGAAAACTGTTTTTT.

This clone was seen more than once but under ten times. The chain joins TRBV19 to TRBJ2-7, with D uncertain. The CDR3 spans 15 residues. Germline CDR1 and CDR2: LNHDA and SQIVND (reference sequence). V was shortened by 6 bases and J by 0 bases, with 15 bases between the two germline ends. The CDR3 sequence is CASRSAAILSYEQYF. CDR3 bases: TGTGCCAGTAGGTCCGCGGCTATTCTCTCCTACGAGCAGTACTTC.

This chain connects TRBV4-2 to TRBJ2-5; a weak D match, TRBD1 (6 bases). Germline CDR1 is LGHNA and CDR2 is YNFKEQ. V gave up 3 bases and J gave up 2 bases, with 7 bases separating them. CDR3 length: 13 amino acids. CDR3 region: CASSHDRQETQYF. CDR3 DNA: TGTGCCAGCAGCCACGACAGGCAAGAGACCCAGTACTTC.

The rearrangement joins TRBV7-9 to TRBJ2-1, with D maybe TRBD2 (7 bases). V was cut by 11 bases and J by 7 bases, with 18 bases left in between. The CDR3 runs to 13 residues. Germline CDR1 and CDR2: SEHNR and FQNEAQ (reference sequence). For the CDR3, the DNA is TGTGCCGGGGGGGGCGGGAGAAGTAATGAGCAGTTCTTC. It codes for CAGGGGRSNEQFF.

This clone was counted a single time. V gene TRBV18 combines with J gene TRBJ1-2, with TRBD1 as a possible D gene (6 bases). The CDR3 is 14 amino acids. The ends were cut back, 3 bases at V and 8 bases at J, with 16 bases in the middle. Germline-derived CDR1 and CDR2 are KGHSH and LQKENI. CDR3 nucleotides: TGTGCCAGCTCACCTATCAGGGGCCAGTACGGCTACACCTTC. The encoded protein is CASSPIRGQYGYTF.

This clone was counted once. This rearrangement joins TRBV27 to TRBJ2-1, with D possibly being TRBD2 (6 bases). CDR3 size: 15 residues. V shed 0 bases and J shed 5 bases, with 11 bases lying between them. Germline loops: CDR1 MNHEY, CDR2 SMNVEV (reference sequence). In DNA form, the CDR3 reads TGTGCCAGCAGTTTATCGGAGGGGACGGACAATGAGCAGTTCTTC. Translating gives CASSLSEGTDNEQFF.

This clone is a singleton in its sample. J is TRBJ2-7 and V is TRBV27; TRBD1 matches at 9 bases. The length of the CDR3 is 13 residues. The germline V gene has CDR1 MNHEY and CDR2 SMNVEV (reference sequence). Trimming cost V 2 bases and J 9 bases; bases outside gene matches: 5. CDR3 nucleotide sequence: TGTGCCAGCAGTTTACAACAGGGGGCGCGGCAGTACTTC. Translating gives CASSLQQGARQYF.

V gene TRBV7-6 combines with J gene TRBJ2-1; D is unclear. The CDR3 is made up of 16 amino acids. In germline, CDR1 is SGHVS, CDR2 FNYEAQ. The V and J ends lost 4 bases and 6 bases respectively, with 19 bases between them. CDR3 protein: CASSSRHSEMVNEQFF. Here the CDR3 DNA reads TGTGCCAGCAGCTCCAGACACTCAGAAATGGTCAATGAGCAGTTCTTC.

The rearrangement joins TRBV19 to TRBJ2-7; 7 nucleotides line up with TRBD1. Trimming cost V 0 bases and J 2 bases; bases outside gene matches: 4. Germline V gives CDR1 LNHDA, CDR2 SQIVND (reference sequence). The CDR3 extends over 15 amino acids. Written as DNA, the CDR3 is TGTGCCAGTAGTATAGACGACAGGGTGGCCTACGAGCAGTACTTC. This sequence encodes CASSIDDRVAYEQYF.

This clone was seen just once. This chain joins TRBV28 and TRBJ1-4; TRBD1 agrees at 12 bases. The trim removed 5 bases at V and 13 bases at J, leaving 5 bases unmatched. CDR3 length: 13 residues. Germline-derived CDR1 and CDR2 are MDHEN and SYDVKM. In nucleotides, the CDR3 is TGTGCCAGCAGTGCGGGACAGGGGGCGAGACTGTTTTTT. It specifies CASSAGQGARLFF.

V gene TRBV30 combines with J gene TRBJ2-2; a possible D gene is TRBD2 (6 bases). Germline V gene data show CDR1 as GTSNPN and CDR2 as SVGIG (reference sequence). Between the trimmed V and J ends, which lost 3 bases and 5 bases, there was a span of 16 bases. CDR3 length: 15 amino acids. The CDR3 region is CAWRPLHAGTGELFF. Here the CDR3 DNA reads TGTGCCTGGAGGCCCCTTCACGCGGGGACCGGGGAGCTGTTTTTT.

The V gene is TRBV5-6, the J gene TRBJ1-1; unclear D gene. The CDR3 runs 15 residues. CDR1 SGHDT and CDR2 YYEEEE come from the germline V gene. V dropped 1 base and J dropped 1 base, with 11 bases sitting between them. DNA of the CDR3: TGTGCCAGCAGCTTGCAGCCCGAGGGGAACACTGAAGCTTTCTTT. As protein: CASSLQPEGNTEAFF.

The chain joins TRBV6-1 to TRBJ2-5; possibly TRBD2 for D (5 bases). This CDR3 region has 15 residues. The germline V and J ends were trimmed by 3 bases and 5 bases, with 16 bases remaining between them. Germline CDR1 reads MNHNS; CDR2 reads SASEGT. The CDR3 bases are TGTGCCAGCAGTGATCTTGGAGGTGGCAGGGAGACCCAGTACTTC. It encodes CASSDLGGGRETQYF.

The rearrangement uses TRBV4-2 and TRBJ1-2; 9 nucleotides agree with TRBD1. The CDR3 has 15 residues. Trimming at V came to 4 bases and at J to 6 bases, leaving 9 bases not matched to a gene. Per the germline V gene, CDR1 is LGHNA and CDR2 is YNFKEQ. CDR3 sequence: CASSLQRTGDNGYTF. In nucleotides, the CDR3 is TGTGCCAGCAGCCTCCAAAGGACAGGGGACAATGGCTACACCTTC.

The CDR3 coding sequence is TGTGCCAGCAGCCAAGGTTACTTATACTCCTACAATGAGCAGTTCTTC. It translates to CASSQGYLYSYNEQFF. The rearrangement joins TRBV4-2 to TRBJ2-1; D gene uncertain. The germline V gene has CDR1 LGHNA and CDR2 YNFKEQ. The V end lost 1 base, the J end lost 0 bases, and 10 bases lay between the germline ends. CDR3 length: 16 residues.

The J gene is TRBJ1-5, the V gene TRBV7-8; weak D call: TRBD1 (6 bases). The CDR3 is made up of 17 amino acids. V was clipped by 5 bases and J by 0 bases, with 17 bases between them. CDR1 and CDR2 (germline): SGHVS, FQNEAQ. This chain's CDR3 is CASSATQGSHSNQPQHF. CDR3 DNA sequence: TGTGCCAGCAGCGCGACCCAGGGGTCGCATAGCAATCAGCCCCAGCATTTT.

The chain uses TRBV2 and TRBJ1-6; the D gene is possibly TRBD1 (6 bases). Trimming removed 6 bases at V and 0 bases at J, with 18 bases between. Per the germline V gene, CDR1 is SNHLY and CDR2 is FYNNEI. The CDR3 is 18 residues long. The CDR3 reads CASSLRGTHSSYNSPLHF. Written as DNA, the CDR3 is TGTGCCAGCAGCCTAAGGGGGACACATAGCTCCTATAATTCACCCCTCCACTTT.

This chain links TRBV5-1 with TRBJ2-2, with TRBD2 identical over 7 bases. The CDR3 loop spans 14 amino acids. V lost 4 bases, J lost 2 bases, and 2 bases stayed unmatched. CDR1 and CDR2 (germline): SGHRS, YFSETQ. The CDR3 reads CASSPTSNTGELFF. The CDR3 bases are TGCGCCAGCAGCCCGACTAGCAACACCGGGGAGCTGTTTTTT.

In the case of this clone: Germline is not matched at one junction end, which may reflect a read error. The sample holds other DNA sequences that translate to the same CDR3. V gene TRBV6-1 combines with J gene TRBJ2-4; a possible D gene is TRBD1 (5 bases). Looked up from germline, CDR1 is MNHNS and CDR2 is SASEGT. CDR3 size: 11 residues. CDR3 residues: CASTTGFIQYF. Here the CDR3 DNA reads TGTGCCAGTACTACAGGTTTCATTCAGTACTTT.

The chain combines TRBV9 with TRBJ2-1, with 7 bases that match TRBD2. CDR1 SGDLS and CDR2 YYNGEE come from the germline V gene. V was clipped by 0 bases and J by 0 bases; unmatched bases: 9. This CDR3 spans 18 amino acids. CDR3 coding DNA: TGTGCCAGCAGCGTAGTAAGCGGGACCCGAAGCTCCTACAATGAGCAGTTCTTC. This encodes CASSVVSGTRSSYNEQFF.

The CDR3 DNA reads as TGTGCCAGCAGTGCTAGCTCCTACGAGCAGTACTTC. Translated, it gives CASSASSYEQYF. This sequence joins TRBV28 and TRBJ2-7; no reliable D call. Trimming shortened V by 5 bases and J by 0 bases, and 5 bases separated the two germline ends. The germline V gene encodes CDR1 MDHEN and CDR2 SYDVKM. This CDR3 spans 12 amino acids.

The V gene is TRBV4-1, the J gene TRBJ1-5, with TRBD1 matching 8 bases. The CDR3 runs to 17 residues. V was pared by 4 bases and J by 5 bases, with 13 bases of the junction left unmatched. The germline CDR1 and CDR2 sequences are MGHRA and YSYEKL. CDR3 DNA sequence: TGCGCCAGCAGCCGGGAACCGGGACAGGAGACCTATCAGCCCCAGCATTTT. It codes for CASSREPGQETYQPQHF.

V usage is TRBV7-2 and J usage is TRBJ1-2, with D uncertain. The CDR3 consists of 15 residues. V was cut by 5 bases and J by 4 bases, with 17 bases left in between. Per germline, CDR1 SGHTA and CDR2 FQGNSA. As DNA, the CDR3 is TGTGCCAGCAGCCCCCTTCTAATCCCGGGCTATGGCTACACCTTC. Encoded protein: CASSPLLIPGYGYTF.

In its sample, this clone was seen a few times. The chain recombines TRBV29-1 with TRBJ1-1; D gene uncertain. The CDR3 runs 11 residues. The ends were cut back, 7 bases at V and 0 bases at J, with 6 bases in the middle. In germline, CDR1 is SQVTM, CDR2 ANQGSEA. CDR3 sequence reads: CSDSMNTEAFF. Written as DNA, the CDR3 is TGCAGCGACAGTATGAACACTGAAGCTTTCTTT.

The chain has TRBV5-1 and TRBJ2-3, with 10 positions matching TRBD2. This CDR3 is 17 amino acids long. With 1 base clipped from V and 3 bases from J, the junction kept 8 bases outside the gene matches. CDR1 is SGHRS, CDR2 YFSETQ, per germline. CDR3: CASSLRASGSITDTQYF. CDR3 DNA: TGCGCCAGCAGCTTGCGGGCTAGCGGGAGTATTACAGATACGCAGTATTTT.